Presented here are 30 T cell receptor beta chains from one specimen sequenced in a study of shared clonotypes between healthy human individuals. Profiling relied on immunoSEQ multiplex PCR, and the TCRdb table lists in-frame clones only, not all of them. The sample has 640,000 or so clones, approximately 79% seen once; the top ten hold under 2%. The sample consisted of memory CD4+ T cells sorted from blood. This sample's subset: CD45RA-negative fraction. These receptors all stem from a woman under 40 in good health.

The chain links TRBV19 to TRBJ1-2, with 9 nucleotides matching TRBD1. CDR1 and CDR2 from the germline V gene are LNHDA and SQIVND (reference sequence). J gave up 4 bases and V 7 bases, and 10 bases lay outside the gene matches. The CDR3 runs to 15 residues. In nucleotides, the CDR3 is TGTGCCAGTACTTCCGGGACAGGGAGTTTCTATGGCTACACCTTC. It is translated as CASTSGTGSFYGYTF.

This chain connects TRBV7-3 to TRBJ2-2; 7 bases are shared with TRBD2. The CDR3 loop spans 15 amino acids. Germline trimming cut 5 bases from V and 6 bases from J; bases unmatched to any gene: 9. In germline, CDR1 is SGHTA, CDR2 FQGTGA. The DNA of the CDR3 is TGTGCCAGCAGCAGGGGACTATTGGGGGCCGGGGAGCTGTTTTTT. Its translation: CASSRGLLGAGELFF.

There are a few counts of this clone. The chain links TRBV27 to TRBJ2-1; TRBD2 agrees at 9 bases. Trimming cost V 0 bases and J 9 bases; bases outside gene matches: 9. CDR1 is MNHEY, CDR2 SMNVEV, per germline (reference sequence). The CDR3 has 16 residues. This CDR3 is CASSLSGLAMSTEQFF. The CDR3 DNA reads TGTGCCAGCAGTTTATCGGGACTAGCAATGTCAACTGAGCAGTTCTTC.

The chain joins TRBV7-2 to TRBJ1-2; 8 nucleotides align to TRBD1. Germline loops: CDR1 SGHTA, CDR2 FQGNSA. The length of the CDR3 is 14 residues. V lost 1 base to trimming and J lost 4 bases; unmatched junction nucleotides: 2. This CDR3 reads CASSLGQGSYGYTF. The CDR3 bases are TGTGCCAGCAGCTTAGGACAGGGGTCCTATGGCTACACCTTC.

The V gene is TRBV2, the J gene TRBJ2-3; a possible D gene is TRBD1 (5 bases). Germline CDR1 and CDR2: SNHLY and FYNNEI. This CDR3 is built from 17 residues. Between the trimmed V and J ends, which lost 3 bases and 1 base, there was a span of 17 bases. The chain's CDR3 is CASSDPLWGSRTDTQYF. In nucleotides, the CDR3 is TGTGCCAGCAGTGACCCTCTATGGGGCAGTCGCACAGATACGCAGTATTTT.

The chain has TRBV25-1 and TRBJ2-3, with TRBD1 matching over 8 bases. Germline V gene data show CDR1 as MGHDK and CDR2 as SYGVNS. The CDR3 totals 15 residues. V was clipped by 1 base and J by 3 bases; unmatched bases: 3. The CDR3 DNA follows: TGTGCCAGCAGTGAATTCAGGGGGCCAACAGATACGCAGTATTTT. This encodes CASSEFRGPTDTQYF. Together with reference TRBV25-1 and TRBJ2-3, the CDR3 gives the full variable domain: EADIYQTPRYLVIGTGKKITLECSQTMGHDKMYWYQQDPGMELHLIHYSYGVNSTEKGDLSSESTVSRIRTEHFPLTLESARPSHTSQYLCASSEFRGPTDTQYFGPGTRLTVL.

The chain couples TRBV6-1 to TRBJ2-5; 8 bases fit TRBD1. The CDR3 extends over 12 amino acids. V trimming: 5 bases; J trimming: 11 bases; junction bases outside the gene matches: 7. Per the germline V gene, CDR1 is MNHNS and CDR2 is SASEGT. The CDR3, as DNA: TGTGCCAGCAGTCGCTTGGGACAGGCGCAGTACTTC. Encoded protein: CASSRLGQAQYF.

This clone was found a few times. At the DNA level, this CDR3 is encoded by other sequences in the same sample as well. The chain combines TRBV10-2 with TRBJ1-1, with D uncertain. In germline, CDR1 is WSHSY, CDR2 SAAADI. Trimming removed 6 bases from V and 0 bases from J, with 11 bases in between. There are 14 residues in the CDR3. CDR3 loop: CASRLTRMNTEAFF. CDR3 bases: TGCGCCAGCAGGCTGACCAGAATGAACACTGAAGCTTTCTTT.

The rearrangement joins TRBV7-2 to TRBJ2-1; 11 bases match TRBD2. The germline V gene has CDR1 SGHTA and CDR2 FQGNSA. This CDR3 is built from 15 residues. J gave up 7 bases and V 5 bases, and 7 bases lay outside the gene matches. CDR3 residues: CASSQLAGVGNEQFF. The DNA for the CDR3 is TGTGCCAGCAGCCAACTAGCGGGAGTGGGGAATGAGCAGTTCTTC.

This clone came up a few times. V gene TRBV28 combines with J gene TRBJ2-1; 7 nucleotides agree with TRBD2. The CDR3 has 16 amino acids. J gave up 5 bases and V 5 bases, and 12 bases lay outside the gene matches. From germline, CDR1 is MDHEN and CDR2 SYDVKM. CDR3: CASSPPVAGAHNEQFF. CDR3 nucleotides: TGTGCCAGCAGTCCCCCCGTTGCGGGAGCCCACAATGAGCAGTTCTTC.

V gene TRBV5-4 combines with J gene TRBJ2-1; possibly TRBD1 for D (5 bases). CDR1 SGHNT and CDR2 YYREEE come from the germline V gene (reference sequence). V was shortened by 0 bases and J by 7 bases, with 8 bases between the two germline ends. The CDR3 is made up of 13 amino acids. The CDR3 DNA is TGTGCCAGCAGCTTGGAAAGGGGAAATGAGCAGTTCTTC. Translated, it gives CASSLERGNEQFF. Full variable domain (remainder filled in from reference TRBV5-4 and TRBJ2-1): ETGVTQSPTHLIKTRGQQVTLRCSSQSGHNTVSWYQQALGQGPQFIFQYYREEENGRGNFPPRFSGLQFPNYSSELNVNALELDDSALYLCASSLERGNEQFFGPGTRLTVL.

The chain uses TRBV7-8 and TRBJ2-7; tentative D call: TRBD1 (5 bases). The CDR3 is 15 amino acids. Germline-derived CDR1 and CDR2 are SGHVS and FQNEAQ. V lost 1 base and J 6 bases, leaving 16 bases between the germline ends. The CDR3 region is CASSLDQGMGAEQYF. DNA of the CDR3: TGTGCCAGCAGCTTAGATCAGGGAATGGGCGCCGAGCAGTACTTC. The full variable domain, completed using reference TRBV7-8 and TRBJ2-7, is GAGVSQSPRYKVAKRGQDVALRCDPISGHVSLFWYQQALGQGPEFLTYFQNEAQLDKSGLPSDRFFAERPEGSVSTLKIQRTQQEDSAVYLCASSLDQGMGAEQYFGPGTRLTVT.

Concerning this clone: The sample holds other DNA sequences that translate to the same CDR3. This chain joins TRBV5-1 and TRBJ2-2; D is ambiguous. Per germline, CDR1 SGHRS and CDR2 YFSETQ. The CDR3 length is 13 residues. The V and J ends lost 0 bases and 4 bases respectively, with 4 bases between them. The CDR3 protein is CASSLVGTGELFF. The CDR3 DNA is TGCGCCAGCAGCTTGGTTGGCACCGGGGAGCTGTTTTTT.

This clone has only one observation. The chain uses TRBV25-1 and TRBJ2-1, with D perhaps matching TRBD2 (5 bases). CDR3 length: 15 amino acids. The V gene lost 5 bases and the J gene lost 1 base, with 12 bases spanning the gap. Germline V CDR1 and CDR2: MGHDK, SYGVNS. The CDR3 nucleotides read TGTGCCAGCAGTTTGAGGGAGCTATCCTACAATGAGCAGTTCTTC. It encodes CASSLRELSYNEQFF.

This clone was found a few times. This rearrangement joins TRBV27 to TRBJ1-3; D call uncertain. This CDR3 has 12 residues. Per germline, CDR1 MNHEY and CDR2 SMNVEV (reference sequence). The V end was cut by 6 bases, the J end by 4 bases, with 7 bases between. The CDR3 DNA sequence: TGTGCCAGCAGCTCCCCGGGAAACACCATATATTTT. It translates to CASSSPGNTIYF.

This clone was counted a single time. CDR3: CASRVQGDTEAFF. The CDR3 DNA sequence: TGTGCCAGCAGGGTACAGGGGGACACTGAAGCTTTCTTT. The rearrangement uses TRBV6-5 and TRBJ1-1, with 8 bases that match TRBD1. The V and J ends lost 6 bases and 3 bases, in that order; junction bases with no gene match: 3. Germline V CDR1 and CDR2: MNHEY, SVGAGI. The CDR3 is 13 amino acids.

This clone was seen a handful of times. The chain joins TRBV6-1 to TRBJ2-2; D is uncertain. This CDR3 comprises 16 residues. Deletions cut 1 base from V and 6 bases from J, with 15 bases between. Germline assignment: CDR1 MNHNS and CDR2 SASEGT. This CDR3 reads CASSEGKSTVPGELFF. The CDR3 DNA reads TGTGCCAGCAGTGAAGGGAAATCTACAGTTCCCGGGGAGCTGTTTTTT.

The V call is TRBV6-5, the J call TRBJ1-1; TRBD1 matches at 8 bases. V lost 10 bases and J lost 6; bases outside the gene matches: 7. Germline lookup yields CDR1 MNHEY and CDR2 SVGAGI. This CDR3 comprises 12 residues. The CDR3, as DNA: TGTGCCACCCGGACAGGGCGGTCTGAAGCTTTCTTT. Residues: CATRTGRSEAFF.

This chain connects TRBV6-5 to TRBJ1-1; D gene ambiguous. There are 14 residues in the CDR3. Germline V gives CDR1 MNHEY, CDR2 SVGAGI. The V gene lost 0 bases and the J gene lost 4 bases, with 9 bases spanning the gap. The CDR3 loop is CASSYSRVPTEAFF. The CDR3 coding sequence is TGTGCCAGCAGTTACTCAAGGGTTCCCACTGAAGCTTTCTTT.

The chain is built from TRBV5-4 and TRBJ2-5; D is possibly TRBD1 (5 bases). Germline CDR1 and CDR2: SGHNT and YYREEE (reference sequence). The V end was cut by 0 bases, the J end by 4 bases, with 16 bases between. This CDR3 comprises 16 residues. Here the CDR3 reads CASSLGGRADRETQYF. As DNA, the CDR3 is TGTGCCAGCAGCTTGGGGGGCAGGGCAGATAGAGAGACCCAGTACTTC. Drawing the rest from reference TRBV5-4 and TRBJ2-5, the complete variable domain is ETGVTQSPTHLIKTRGQQVTLRCSSQSGHNTVSWYQQALGQGPQFIFQYYREEENGRGNFPPRFSGLQFPNYSSELNVNALELDDSALYLCASSLGGRADRETQYFGPGTRLLVL.

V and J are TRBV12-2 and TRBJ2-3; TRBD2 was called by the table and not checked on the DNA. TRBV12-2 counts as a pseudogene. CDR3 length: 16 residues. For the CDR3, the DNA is TGTGCAAGTCGCTCTGTAGCGGGAGGGGACACAGATACGCAGTATTTT. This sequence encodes CASRSVAGGDTDTQYF.

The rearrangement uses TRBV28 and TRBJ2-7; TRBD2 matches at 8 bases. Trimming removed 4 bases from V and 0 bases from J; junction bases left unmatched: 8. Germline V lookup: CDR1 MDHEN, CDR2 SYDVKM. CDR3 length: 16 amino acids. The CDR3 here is CASSSASGGDSYEQYF. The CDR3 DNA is TGTGCCAGCAGTTCCGCTTCGGGGGGGGACTCCTACGAGCAGTACTTC.

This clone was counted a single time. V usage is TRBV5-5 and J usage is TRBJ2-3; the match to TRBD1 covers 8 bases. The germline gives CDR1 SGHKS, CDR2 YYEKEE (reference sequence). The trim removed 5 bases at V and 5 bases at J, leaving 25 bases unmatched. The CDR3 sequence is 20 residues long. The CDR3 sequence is CASSLTPRSLSGTGLDTQYF. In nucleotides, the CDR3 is TGTGCCAGCAGTCTCACTCCAAGGTCCCTTTCCGGGACAGGATTAGATACGCAGTATTTT.

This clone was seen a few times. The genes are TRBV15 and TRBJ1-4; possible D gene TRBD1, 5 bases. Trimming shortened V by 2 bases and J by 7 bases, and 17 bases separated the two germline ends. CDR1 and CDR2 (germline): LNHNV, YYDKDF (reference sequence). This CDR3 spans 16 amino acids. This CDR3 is CATSRTREGPGEKLFF. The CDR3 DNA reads TGTGCCACCAGCAGAACCCGTGAGGGGCCGGGTGAAAAACTGTTTTTT.

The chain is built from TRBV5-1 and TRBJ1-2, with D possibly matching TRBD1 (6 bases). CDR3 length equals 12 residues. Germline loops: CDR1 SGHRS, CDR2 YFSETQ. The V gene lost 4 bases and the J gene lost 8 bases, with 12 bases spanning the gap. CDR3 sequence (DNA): TGCGCCAGCAGCCTTGTCCAGGGGGGCTACACCTTC. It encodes CASSLVQGGYTF.

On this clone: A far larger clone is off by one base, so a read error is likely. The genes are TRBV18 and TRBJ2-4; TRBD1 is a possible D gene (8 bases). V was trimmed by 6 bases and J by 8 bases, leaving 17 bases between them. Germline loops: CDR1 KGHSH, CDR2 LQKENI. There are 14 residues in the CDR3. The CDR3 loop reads CASSQEQGGHIQYF. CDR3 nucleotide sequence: TGTGCCAGCTCTCAAGAACAGGGGGGGCACATTCAGTACTTC.

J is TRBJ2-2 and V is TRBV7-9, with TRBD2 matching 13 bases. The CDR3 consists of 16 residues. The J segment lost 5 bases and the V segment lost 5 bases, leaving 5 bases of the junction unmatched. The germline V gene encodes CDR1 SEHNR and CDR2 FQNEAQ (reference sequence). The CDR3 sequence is CASSLGLAGATGELFF. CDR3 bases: TGTGCCAGCAGCCTTGGACTAGCGGGAGCGACCGGGGAGCTGTTTTTT. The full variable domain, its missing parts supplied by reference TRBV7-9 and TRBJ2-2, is DTGVSQNPRHKITKRGQNVTFRCDPISEHNRLYWYRQTLGQGPEFLTYFQNEAQLEKSRLLSDRFSAERPKGSFSTLEIQRTEQGDSAMYLCASSLGLAGATGELFFGEGSRLTVL.

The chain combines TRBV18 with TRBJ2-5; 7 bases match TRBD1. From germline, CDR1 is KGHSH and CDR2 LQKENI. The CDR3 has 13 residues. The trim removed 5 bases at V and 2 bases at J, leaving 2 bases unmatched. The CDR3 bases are TGTGCCAGCTCAAAGGGGGCTCAAGAGACCCAGTACTTC. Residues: CASSKGAQETQYF.

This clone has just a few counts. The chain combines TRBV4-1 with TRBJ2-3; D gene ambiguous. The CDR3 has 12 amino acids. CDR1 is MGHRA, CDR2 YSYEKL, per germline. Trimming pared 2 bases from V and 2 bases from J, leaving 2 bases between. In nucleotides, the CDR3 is TGCGCCAGCAGCCAACACACAGATACGCAGTATTTT. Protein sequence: CASSQHTDTQYF.

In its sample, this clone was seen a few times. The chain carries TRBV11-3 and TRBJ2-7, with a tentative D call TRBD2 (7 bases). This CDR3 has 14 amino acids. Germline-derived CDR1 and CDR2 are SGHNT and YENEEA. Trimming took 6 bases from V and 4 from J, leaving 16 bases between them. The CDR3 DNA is TGTGCCAGCAGGGGGGGGGCCCTCGGTTACGAGCAGTACTTC. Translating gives CASRGGALGYEQYF.